This T cell receptor beta chain comes out of a study of blood T cells in healthy people across ages. A second roughly 6 to 12 cycle PCR used barcoded and J-beta primers. Every cDNA molecule bore a tag from a template-switch adaptor containing 12 random nucleotides. A single record per CDR3 protein comes from TCRdb applying MiXCR to the 5' RACE reads. In the table there are roughly 680,000 distinct CDR3 sequences, about 50% of which are singletons. Ten or more counts support this clonotype. Sample: blood. The sequence came from a woman over 75 in good health.

This CDR3 is CASSGGGSGHNNEQFF. The CDR3, as DNA: TGTGCCAGCAGTGGGGGCGGAAGTGGGCACAACAATGAGCAGTTCTTC. The rearrangement joins TRBV12-3 or TRBV12-4 to TRBJ2-1; weak D call: TRBD1 (6 bases). Trimming removed 5 bases from V and 5 bases from J, with 19 bases in between. This CDR3 has 16 amino acids.